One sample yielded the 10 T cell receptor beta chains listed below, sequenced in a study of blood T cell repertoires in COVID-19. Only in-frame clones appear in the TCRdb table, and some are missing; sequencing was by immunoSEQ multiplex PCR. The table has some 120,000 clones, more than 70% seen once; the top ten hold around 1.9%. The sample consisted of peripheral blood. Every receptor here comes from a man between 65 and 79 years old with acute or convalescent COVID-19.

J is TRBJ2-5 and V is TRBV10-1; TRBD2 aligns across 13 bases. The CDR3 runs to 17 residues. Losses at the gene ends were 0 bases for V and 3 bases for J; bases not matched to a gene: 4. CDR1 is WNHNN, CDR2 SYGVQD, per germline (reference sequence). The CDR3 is CASSESGGTSGKETQYF. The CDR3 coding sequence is TGCGCCAGCAGTGAGTCAGGCGGGACTAGCGGGAAAGAGACCCAGTACTTC.

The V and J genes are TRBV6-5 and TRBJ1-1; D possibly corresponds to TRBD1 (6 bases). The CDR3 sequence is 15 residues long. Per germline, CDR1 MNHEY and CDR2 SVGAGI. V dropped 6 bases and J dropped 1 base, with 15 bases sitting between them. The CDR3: CASSLYRAENTEAFF. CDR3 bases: TGTGCCAGCAGCCTGTACAGGGCCGAGAACACTGAAGCTTTCTTT.

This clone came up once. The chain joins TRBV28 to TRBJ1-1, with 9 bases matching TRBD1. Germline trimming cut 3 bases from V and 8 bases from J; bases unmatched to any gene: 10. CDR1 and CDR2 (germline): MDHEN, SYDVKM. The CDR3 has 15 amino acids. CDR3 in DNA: TGTGCCAGCAGTTTTTACAGGGACAGGGATGACGAAGCTTTCTTT. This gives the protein CASSFYRDRDDEAFF. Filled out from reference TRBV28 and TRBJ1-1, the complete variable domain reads DVKVTQSSRYLVKRTGEKVFLECVQDMDHENMFWYRQDPGLGLRLIYFSYDVKMKEKGDIPEGYSVSREKKERFSLILESASTNQTSMYLCASSFYRDRDDEAFFGQGTRLTVV.

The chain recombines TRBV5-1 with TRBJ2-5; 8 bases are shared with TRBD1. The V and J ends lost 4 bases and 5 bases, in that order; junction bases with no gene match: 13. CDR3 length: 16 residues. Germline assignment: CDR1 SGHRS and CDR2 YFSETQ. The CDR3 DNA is TGCGCCAGCAGCAGTCAGGGGGCGCAATTTTGGGAGACCCAGTACTTC. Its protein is CASSSQGAQFWETQYF.

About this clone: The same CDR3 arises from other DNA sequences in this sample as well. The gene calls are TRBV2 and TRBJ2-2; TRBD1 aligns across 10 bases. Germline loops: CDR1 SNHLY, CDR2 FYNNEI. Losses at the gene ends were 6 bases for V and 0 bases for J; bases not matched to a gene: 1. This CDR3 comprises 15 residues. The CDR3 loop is CASRGQGTNTGELFF. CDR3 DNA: TGTGCCAGCAGGGGACAGGGGACGAACACCGGGGAGCTGTTTTTT.

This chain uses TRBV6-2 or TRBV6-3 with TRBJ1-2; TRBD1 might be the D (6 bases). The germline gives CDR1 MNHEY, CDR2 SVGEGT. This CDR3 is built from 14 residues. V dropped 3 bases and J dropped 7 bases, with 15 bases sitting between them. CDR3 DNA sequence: TGTGCCAGCAGTTATGTAGGGGGGGCGTCTGGCTACACCTTC. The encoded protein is CASSYVGGASGYTF.

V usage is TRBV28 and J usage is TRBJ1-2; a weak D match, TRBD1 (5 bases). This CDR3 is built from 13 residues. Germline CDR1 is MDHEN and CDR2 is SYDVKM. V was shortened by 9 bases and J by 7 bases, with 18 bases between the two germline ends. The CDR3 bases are TGTGCCAGTAATCGTGGGGGGACTAGTGGCTACACCTTC. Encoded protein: CASNRGGTSGYTF.

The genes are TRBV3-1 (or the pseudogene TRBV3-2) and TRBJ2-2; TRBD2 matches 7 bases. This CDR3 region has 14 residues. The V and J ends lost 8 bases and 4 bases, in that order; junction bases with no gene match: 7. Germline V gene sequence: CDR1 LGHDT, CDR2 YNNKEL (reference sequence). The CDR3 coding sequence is TGTGCCAGCGCCCGGCGGGGGAGCACCGGGGAGCTGTTTTTT. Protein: CASARRGSTGELFF.

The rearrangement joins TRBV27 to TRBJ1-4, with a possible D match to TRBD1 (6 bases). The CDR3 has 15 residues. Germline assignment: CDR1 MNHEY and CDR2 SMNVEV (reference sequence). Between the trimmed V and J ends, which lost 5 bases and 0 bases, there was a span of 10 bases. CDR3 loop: CASSVRQATNEKLFF. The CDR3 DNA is TGTGCCAGCAGTGTAAGACAGGCAACTAATGAAAAACTGTTTTTT.

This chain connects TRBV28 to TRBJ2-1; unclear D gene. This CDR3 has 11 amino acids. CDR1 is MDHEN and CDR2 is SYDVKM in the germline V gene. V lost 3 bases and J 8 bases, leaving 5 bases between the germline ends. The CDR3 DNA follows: TGTGCCAGCAGTTTCAGGCATGAGCAGTTCTTC. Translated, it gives CASSFRHEQFF.